This entry lists 7 T cell receptor beta chains sequenced from one sample in a study of cytomegalovirus exposure and HLA in healthy donors. The PCR contained 60 Vbeta and 13 Jbeta primers. The data were produced by immunoSEQ multiplex PCR, yet TCRdb's version contains in-frame clones alone and is incomplete. Among just over 150,000 clones listed, approximately 86% were seen once. Specimen: PBMCs. The receptors were gathered from a woman aged 18-30 years in good health and CMV-seronegative.

V is TRBV7-8 and J is TRBJ1-5, with 8 positions matching TRBD1. CDR1 is SGHVS, CDR2 FQNEAQ, per germline. The CDR3 totals 15 residues. V trimming: 5 bases; J trimming: 6 bases; junction bases outside the gene matches: 9. CDR3 sequence (DNA): TGTGCCAGCAGCGGTGGGGGGACAGGCCTTCAGCCCCAGCATTTT. Translation: CASSGGGTGLQPQHF.

The chain links TRBV2 to TRBJ1-5; 9 nucleotides line up with TRBD1. Trimming at V came to 8 bases and at J to 5 bases, leaving 10 bases not matched to a gene. CDR1 and CDR2 from the germline V gene are SNHLY and FYNNEI. The CDR3 length is 15 residues. CDR3 protein: CASGGTGQSDQPQHF. DNA for the CDR3: TGTGCCAGCGGGGGGACAGGGCAGTCCGATCAGCCCCAGCATTTT. The complete variable domain, with remaining parts taken from reference TRBV2 and TRBJ1-5, reads EPEVTQTPSHQVTQMGQEVILRCVPISNHLYFYWYRQILGQKVEFLVSFYNNEISEKSEIFDDQFSVERPDGSNFTLKIRSTKLEDSAMYFCASGGTGQSDQPQHFGDGTRLSIL.

In its sample, this clone was seen a few times. The chain uses TRBV7-2 and TRBJ2-6; D uncertain. This CDR3 contains 15 residues. Trimming shortened V by 3 bases and J by 0 bases, and 6 bases separated the two germline ends. Looked up from germline, CDR1 is SGHTA and CDR2 is FQGNSA. The CDR3 DNA reads as TGTGCCAGCAGCTTTGGAGACTCTGGGGCCAACGTCCTGACTTTC. Protein: CASSFGDSGANVLTF.

The chain couples TRBV5-1 to TRBJ2-2, with 8 positions matching TRBD1. Germline loops: CDR1 SGHRS, CDR2 YFSETQ. With V trimmed by 4 bases and J by 1 base, 3 bases remained unmatched. The CDR3 extends over 15 amino acids. The CDR3 spells CASSPDRGNTGELFF. The CDR3 DNA reads TGCGCCAGCAGCCCCGACAGGGGGAACACCGGGGAGCTGTTTTTT.

The chain couples TRBV15 to TRBJ2-7; no definite D call. The ends were cut back, 7 bases at V and 3 bases at J, with 13 bases in the middle. Per the germline V gene, CDR1 is LNHNV and CDR2 is YYDKDF (reference sequence). CDR3 length equals 13 residues. CDR3: CATNPYYSYEQYF. In DNA, the CDR3 is TGTGCCACCAACCCCTATTACAGCTACGAGCAGTACTTC. Full variable domain (missing parts from reference TRBV15 and TRBJ2-7): DAMVIQNPRYQVTQFGKPVTLSCSQTLNHNVMYWYQQKSSQAPKLLFHYYDKDFNNEADTPDNFQSRRPNTSFCFLDIRSPGLGDTAMYLCATNPYYSYEQYFGPGTRLTVT.

The V and J genes are TRBV28 and TRBJ2-1, with 14 bases lining up with TRBD2. Trimming at V came to 6 bases and at J to 12 bases, leaving 7 bases not matched to a gene. CDR1 and CDR2 (germline): MDHEN, SYDVKM. The CDR3 spans 14 residues. CDR3 nucleotide sequence: TGTGCCAGCAGCACGGGACTAGCGGGGGAAGGGCAGTTCTTC. Translated: CASSTGLAGEGQFF.

On this clone itself: One junction end disagrees with the germline gene, perhaps due to a read error. This rearrangement joins TRBV7-2 to TRBJ2-7; 7 bases agree with TRBD1. CDR1 and CDR2 (germline): SGHTA, FQGNSA. The CDR3 contains 14 residues. CDR3 DNA sequence: TGTGCCAGCAGTTTACGAGAGGGGGCCTACGAGCAGTATTTC. The encoded protein is CASSLREGAYEQYF.